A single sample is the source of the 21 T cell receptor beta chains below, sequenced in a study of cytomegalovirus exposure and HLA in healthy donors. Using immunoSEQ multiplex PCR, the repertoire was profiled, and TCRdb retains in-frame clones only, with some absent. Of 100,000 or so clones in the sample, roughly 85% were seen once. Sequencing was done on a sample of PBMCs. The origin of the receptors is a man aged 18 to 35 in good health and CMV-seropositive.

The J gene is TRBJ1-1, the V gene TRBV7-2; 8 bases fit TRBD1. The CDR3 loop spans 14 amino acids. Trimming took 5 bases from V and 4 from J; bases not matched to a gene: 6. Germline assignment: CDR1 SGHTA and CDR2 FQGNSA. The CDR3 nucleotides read TGTGCCAGCAGCGCCAGACAGGGGAGCACTGAAGCTTTCTTT. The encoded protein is CASSARQGSTEAFF. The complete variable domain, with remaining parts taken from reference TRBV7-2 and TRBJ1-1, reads GAGVSQSPSNKVTEKGKDVELRCDPISGHTALYWYRQSLGQGLEFLIYFQGNSAPDKSGLPSDRFSAERTGGSVSTLTIQRTQQEDSAVYLCASSARQGSTEAFFGQGTRLTVV.

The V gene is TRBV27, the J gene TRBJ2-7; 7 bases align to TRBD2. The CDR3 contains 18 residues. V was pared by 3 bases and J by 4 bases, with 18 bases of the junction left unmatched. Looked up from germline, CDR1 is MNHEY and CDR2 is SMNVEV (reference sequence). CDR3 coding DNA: TGTGCCAGCAGTTTCTACCCATCTATGAGGGGAGGGCTTTACGAGCAGTACTTC. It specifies CASSFYPSMRGGLYEQYF.

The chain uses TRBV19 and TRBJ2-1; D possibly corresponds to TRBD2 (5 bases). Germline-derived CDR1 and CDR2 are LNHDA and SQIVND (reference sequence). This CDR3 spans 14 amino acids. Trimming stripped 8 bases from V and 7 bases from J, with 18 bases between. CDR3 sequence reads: CASANSRGYNEQFF. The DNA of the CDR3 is TGTGCCAGTGCCAACTCCCGGGGTTATAATGAGCAGTTCTTC.

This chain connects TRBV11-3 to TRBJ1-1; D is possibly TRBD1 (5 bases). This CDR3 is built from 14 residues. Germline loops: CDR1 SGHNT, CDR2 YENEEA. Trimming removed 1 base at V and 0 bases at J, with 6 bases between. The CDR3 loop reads CASSLGQLNTEAFF. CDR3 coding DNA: TGTGCCAGCAGCTTAGGACAGTTGAACACTGAAGCTTTCTTT.

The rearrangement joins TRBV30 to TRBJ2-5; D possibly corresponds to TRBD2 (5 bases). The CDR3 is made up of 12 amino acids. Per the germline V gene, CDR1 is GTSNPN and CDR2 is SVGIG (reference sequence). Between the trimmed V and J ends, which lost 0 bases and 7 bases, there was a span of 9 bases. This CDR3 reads CAWSVGSATQYF. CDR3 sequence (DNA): TGTGCCTGGAGTGTTGGTAGCGCGACCCAGTACTTC.

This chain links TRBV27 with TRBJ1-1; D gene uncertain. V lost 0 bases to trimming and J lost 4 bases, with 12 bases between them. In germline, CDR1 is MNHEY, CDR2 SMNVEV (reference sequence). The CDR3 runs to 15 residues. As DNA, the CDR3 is TGTGCCAGCAGTTTATCTGGCTCCCGAAGCACTGAAGCTTTCTTT. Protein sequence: CASSLSGSRSTEAFF.

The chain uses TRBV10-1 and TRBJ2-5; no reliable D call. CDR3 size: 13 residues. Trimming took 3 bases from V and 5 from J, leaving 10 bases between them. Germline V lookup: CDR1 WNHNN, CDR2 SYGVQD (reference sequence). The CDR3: CASSDPGTETQYF. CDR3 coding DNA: TGCGCCAGCAGTGACCCAGGCACGGAGACCCAGTACTTC.

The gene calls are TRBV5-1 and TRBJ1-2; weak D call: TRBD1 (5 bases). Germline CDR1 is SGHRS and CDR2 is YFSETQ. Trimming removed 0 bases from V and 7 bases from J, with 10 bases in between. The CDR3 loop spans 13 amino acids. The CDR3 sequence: CASSLAQGGGYTF. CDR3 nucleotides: TGCGCCAGCAGCTTGGCCCAGGGAGGTGGCTACACCTTC.

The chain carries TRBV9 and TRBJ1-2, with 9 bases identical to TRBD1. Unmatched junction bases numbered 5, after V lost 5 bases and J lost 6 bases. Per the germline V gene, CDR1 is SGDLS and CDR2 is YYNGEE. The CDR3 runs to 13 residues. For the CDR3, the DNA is TGTGCCAGCAGTCCAGGGACAGGGCATGGCTACACCTTC. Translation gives CASSPGTGHGYTF.

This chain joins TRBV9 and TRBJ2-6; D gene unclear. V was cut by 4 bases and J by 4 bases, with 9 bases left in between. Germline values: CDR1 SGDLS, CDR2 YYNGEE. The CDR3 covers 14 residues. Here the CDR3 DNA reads TGTGCCAGCAGCCCCGCTCGGGGGGCCAACGTCCTGACTTTC. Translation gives CASSPARGANVLTF.

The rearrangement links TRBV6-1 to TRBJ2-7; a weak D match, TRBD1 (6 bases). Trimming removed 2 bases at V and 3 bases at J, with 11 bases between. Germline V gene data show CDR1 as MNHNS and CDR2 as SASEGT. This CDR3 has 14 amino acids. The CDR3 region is CASSELQGHYEQYV. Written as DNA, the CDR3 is TGTGCCAGCAGTGAACTACAGGGCCACTACGAGCAGTACGTC.

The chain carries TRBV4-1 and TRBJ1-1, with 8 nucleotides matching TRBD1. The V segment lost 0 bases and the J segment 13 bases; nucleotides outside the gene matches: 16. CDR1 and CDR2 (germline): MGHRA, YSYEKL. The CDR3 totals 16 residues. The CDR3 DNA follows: TGCGCCAGCAGCCAAGATCGGTGGGACAGGAAAGGGTTAGGTTTCTTT. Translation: CASSQDRWDRKGLGFF.

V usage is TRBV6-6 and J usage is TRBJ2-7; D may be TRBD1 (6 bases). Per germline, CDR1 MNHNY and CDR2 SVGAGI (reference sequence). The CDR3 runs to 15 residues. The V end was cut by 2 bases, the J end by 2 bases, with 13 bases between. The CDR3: CASSYHPTGTYEQYF. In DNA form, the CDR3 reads TGTGCCAGCAGTTACCATCCGACAGGAACCTACGAGCAGTACTTC.

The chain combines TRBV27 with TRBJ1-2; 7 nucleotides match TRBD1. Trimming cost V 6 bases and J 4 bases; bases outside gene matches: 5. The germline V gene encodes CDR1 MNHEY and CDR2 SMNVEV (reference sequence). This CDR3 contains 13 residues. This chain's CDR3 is CASSARQGYGYTF. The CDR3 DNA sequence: TGTGCCAGCAGCGCCCGACAGGGCTATGGCTACACCTTC.

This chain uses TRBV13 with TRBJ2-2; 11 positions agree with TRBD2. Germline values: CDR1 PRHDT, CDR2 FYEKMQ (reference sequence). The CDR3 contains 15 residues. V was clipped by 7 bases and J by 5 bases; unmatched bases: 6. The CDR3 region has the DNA TGTGCCAGCACCCCTAGCGGGAGGACAACCGGGGAGCTGTTTTTT. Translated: CASTPSGRTTGELFF.

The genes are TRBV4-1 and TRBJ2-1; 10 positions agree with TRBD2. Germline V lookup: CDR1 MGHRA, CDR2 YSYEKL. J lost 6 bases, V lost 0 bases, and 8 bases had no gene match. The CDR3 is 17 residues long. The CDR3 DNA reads TGCGCCAGCAGCCAAGATGAGGCTAGCGGGAGAAGCAATGAGCAGTTCTTC. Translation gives CASSQDEASGRSNEQFF.

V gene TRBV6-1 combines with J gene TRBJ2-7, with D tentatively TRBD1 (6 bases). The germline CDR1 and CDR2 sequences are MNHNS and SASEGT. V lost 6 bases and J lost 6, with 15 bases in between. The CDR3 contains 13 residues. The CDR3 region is CASRTGFSAEQYF. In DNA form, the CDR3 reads TGTGCCAGCAGAACAGGGTTTTCAGCCGAGCAGTACTTC.

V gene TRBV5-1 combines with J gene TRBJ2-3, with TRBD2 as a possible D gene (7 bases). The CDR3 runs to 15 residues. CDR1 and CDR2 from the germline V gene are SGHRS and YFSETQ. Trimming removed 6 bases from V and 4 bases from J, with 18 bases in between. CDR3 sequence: CASTPFGGAADTQYF. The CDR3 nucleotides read TGCGCCAGCACCCCGTTTGGGGGGGCAGCAGATACGCAGTATTTT.

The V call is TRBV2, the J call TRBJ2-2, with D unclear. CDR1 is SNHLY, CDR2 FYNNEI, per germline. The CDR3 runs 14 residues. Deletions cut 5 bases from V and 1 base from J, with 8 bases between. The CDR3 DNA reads TGTGCCAGCAGTACTCCGGGGAACACCGGGGAGCTGTTTTTT. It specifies CASSTPGNTGELFF.

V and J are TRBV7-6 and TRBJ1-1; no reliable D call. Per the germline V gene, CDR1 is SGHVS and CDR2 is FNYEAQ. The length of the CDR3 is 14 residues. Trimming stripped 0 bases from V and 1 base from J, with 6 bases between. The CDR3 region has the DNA TGTGCCAGCAGCTTAGCAGAGGGGAACACTGAAGCTTTCTTT. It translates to CASSLAEGNTEAFF.

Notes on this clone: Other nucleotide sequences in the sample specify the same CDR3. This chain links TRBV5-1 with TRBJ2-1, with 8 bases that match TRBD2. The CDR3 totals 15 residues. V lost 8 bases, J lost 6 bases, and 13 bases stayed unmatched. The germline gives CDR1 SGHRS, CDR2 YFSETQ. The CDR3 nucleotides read TGCGCCAGTACCCCGGGACTAGGGGGAATCAATGAGCAGTTCTTC. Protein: CASTPGLGGINEQFF.